Sequencing of this T cell receptor beta chain was carried out in a study of T cell responses to AZD1222 COVID-19 vaccine. Study findings and constraints: Spike-wide coverage was observed for vaccine-associated CD4 TCRs, with dominant responses at 160-218 and 743-854. Repertoire sampling was restricted to post-peak T cell response timepoints.

Note on this clone: The antigen is undetermined.

Trimming shortened V by 7 bases and J by 7 bases, and 12 bases separated the two germline ends. CDR3 size: 11 residues. CDR1 is SGHRS and CDR2 is YFSETQ in the germline V gene. Data came from immunoSEQ multiplex PCR; TCRdb stores just in-frame clones and leaves some out. The sample lists roughly 120,000 clones; about 90% were seen once. The material was peripheral blood, obtained on day 0 of AZD1222 vaccination. This receptor was obtained from an adult in good health. J is TRBJ2-7 and V is TRBV5-1; D ambiguous. The CDR3 protein is CASRQDGEQYF. The CDR3 DNA follows: TGCGCCAGCCGGCAGGACGGGGAGCAGTACTTC.